Listed here is a single T cell receptor (beta chain). As yet, its antigen is unknown. Germline is not matched at one junction end, which may reflect a read error. Constant-region reverse primers amplified full-length variable regions, followed by semi-nested Nested Universal Primer A PCR. TCRdb redid the calling of the 5' RACE reads with MiXCR, one entry per CDR3 protein. The data show approximately 8,700 distinct CDR3 sequences, with approximately 15% seen just once and about 3.7% held by the top ten. Study-wide points: Tumor memory CD4+ T cell TCR gene usage clustered with blood and lymph node memory CD4+ cells and lymph node naive CD4+ cells. Whole repertoires were not studied in the larger cohort, only one V-J beta rearrangement. Tumor Treg TCRs overlapped most with tumor naive CD4+ cells.

This sequence originates from a female donor with breast cancer. The specimen sequenced was memory CD4+ T cells sorted from blood. Subset meaning: memory CD4+ T cells, CD4+CD45RO+CD25-.

In DNA form, the CDR3 reads TGCAGTGCGAGAGAAGGGGGCAGGACTGAAGCCCTCTTT. It encodes CSAREGGRTEALF. The chain uses TRBV20-1 and TRBJ1-1; 7 positions match TRBD1. The germline V gene has CDR1 DFQATT and CDR2 SNEGSKA (reference sequence). CDR3 length: 13 amino acids.